This T cell receptor beta chain stems from a study of Graves' ophthalmopathy and Graves' hyperthyroidism. Germline assignment: CDR1 SGHVS and CDR2 FQNEAQ. This CDR3 is 14 amino acids long. This clonotype has more than one count but fewer than ten. RNA transcripts were the template, and TCR beta CDR3 regions were amplified from them. The workflow started with a first-round RT-PCR run with HTBI primers and then moved on to a second-round multiplex PCR. Each CDR3 protein gets one entry after TCRdb re-called the multiplex PCR reads with MiXCR. The sample holds more than 1,000,000 distinct CDR3 sequences, about 36% seen once.

The J gene is TRBJ2-7, the V gene TRBV7-8, with TRBD2 matching 7 bases. The DNA end lines up better with TRBJ2-1; the J call may be wrong. This receptor was obtained from an adult man with Graves' hyperthyroidism. The sample comprised peripheral blood or thyroid tissue (not recorded which). The CDR3 sequence: CASSFGLGHNEQFF. Here the CDR3 DNA reads TGTGCCAGCAGCTTTGGACTAGGACACAATGAGCAGTTCTTC.